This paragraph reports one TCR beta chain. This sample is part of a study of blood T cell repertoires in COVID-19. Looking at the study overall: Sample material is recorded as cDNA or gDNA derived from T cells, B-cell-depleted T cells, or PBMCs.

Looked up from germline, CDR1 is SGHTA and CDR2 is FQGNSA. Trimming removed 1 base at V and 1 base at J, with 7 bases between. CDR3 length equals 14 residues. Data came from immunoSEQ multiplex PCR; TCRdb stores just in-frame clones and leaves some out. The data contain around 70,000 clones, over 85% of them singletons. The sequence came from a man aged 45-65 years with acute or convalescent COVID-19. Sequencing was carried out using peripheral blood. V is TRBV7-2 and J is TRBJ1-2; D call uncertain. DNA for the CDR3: TGTGCCAGCAGCTTAGTTGGCGGTAACTATGGCTACACCTTC. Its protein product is CASSLVGGNYGYTF.